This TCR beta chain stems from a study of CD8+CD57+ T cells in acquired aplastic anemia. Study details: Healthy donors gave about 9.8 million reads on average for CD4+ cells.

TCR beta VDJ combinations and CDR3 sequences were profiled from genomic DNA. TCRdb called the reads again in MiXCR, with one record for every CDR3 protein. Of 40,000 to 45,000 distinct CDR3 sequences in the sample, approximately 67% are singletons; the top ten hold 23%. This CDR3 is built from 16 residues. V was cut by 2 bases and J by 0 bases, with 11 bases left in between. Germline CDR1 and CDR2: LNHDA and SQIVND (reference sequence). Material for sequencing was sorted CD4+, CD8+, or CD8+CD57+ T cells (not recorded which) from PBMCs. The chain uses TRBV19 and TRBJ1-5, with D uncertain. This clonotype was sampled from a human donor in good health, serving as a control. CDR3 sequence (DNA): TGTGCCAGTAGTATATCGAGTCAGGTTAGCAATCAGCCCCAGCATTTT. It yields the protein CASSISSQVSNQPQHF.